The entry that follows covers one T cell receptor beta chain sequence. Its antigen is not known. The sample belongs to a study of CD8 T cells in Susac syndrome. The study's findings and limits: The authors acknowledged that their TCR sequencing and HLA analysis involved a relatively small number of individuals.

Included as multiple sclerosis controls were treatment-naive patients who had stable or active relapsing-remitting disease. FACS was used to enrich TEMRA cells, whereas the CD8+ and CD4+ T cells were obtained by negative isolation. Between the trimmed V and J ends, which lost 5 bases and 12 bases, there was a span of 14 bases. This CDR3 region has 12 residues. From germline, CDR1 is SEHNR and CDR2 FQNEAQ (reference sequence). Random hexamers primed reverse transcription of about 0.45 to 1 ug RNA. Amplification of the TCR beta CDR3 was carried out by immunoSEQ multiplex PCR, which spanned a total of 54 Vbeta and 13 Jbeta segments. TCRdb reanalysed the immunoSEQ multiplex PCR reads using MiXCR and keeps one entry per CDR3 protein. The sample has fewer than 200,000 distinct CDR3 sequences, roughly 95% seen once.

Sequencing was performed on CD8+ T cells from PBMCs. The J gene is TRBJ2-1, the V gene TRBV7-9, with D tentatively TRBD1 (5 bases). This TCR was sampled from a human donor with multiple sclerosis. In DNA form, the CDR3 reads TGTGCCAGCAGCCATGGACAAGGGGTGCAGTTCTTC. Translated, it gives CASSHGQGVQFF.